Here is one T cell receptor beta chain with its context. Antigen specificity is unknown. These data come from a study of cytomegalovirus exposure and HLA in healthy donors. About the study: An earlier analysis found 120 million or so unique TCR beta sequences from around 180 million T cells.

The PCR employed 60 Vbeta primers together with 13 Jbeta primers. Clones were sequenced by immunoSEQ multiplex PCR, and TCRdb holds only the in-frame ones, with some missing. The repertoire holds approximately 160,000 clones, 60% to 80% seen once, with 2% to 3% in the top ten. The CDR3 has 15 residues. CDR1 and CDR2 (germline): MNHEY, SMNVEV (reference sequence). V lost 4 bases and J lost 10; bases outside the gene matches: 15. Study findings and constraints: The investigators catalogued 150 or so TCR beta chains as cytomegalovirus-associated. A later analysis linked a missense variant in DCLRE1C to the trimming of TCR beta V and J genes. Previously analyzed data showed that most TCR beta V segments were productive at a frequency of about 87% or about 30%.

The specimen sequenced was PBMCs. The clonotype originates from a woman in her thirties or forties in good health and CMV-seropositive. The V gene is TRBV27, the J gene TRBJ1-2; 7 bases are a match to TRBD1. CDR3 in DNA: TGTGCCAGCAGTTCCTTACCCTCGACAGGGTTGGACTACACCTTC. Translated: CASSSLPSTGLDYTF.